This T cell receptor (beta chain) was captured by sequencing in a study of cytomegalovirus exposure and HLA in healthy donors. Study-wide findings and caveats: It was taken for granted in presence/absence analyses that sequencing depth across donors was roughly uniform. Some TCR beta chains (more than 150 of them) were listed as cytomegalovirus-associated. In a later analysis, donors in an Asian-associated ancestry cluster reportedly had fewer N-insertions in productive TCRs than the cohort mean.

On this clone itself: Its target is not known.

PCR was performed using 60 Vbeta and 13 Jbeta primers. Assay: immunoSEQ multiplex PCR; the TCRdb copy retains only in-frame clones and omits some. The top ten hold approximately 1.2% of the sample, which has some 180,000 clones, approximately 80% seen once. J gave up 11 bases and V 8 bases, and 16 bases lay outside the gene matches. The CDR3 extends over 14 amino acids. Germline V gene sequence: CDR1 MNHEY, CDR2 SMNVEV (reference sequence). The sequence came from a girl aged 2-10 years in good health and CMV-seropositive. The chain links TRBV27 to TRBJ2-7; 9 bases are shared with TRBD1. Sequencing used PBMCs. The CDR3 region has the DNA TGTGCCAGCGGCCCACCGGGACAGGGCCGGGCGAAGTACTTC. It translates to CASGPPGQGRAKYF.